What follows are 9 T cell receptor beta chains derived from one specimen sequenced in a study of T cell repertoires in cytomegalovirus infection. These receptors have no identified antigens. TCRdb independently ran MiXCR on the reads; one entry per CDR3 protein. Seen here are 140,000 to 150,000 distinct CDR3 sequences, about 31% observed once, and the top ten hold about 50%. The specimen comprised CD8+ T cells from cultured PBMCs, sampled from culture after CMV antigen stimulation. These receptors were collected from a human donor in good health (CMV status not recorded). Some clones in this sample may be carry-over from other donors' samples.

The chain couples TRBV12-3 or TRBV12-4 to TRBJ2-5; no firm D call. This CDR3 is 12 amino acids long. V shed 5 bases and J shed 5 bases, with 9 bases lying between them. CDR3 protein: CASSTSPETQYF. The CDR3, as DNA: TGTGCCAGCAGTACGTCCCCGGAGACCCAGTACTTC.

The table lists this clonotype with a few counts. The chain has TRBV12-3 or TRBV12-4 and TRBJ2-5; D possibly matches TRBD1 or TRBD2 (5 bases each). Trimming took off 4 bases at V and 4 bases at J, with 13 bases between the two ends. There are 14 residues in the CDR3. CDR3 sequence reads: CASSYAGTRETQYF. As DNA, the CDR3 is TGTGCCAGCAGTTATGCAGGGACGAGAGAGACCCAGTACTTC.

This clonotype was seen more than once but under ten times. The CDR3 loop is CASRVRGNISQGQFF. CDR3 nucleotide sequence: TGTGCCAGCAGGGTCCGGGGGAACATCTCCCAAGGGCAGTTCTTC. The gene calls are TRBV12-3 or TRBV12-4 and TRBJ2-1; D might be TRBD2 (6 bases). This CDR3 has 15 residues. V gave up 6 bases and J gave up 12 bases, with 24 bases separating them.

As regards this clonotype: Its ends do not fully match the called genes, so a read error is possible. This chain joins TRBV7-9 and TRBJ1-4; D unresolved. This CDR3 region has 16 residues. The germline gives CDR1 SEHNR, CDR2 FQNEAQ (reference sequence). The CDR3 is CASRLRTDGTNKKLFF. In DNA form, the CDR3 reads TGTGCCAGCAGGCTACGTACTGACGGAACTAATAAAAAACTGTTTTTT.

The rearrangement joins TRBV19 to TRBJ2-7; TRBD1 matches 9 bases. Germline CDR1 reads LNHDA; CDR2 reads SQIVND (reference sequence). Losses at the gene ends were 1 base for V and 5 bases for J; bases not matched to a gene: 0. This CDR3 contains 13 residues. The CDR3 reads CASSIGTGDEQYF. The CDR3 bases are TGTGCCAGTAGTATAGGGACAGGGGACGAGCAGTACTTC.

This clonotype was recorded many times. This sequence joins TRBV5-6 and TRBJ1-6; a weak D match, TRBD1 (5 bases). The V end was cut by 4 bases, the J end by 13 bases, with 12 bases between. Germline CDR1 SGHDT, CDR2 YYEEEE. The length of the CDR3 is 12 residues. The CDR3 spells CASSGFTGPLHF. Here the CDR3 DNA reads TGTGCCAGCAGCGGCTTCACAGGCCCCCTCCACTTT. Filled out from reference TRBV5-6 and TRBJ1-6, the complete variable domain reads DAGVTQSPTHLIKTRGQQVTLRCSPKSGHDTVSWYQQALGQGPQFIFQYYEEEERQRGNFPDRFSGHQFPNYSSELNVNALLLGDSALYLCASSGFTGPLHFGNGTRLTVT.

The rearrangement uses TRBV13 and TRBJ2-3, with no clear D. The germline CDR1 and CDR2 sequences are PRHDT and FYEKMQ (reference sequence). V lost 2 bases to trimming and J lost 5 bases, with 17 bases between them. The CDR3 length is 16 residues. The CDR3: CASSLNYVPIVDTQYF. CDR3 sequence (DNA): TGTGCCAGCAGCTTAAACTACGTACCTATAGTAGATACGCAGTATTTT.

This clonotype counts as medium-sized. V is TRBV7-9 and J is TRBJ2-7; TRBD1 agrees at 7 bases. The trim removed 5 bases at V and 3 bases at J, leaving 4 bases unmatched. CDR1 is SEHNR and CDR2 is FQNEAQ in the germline V gene (reference sequence). CDR3 length equals 13 residues. DNA for the CDR3: TGTGCCAGCAGCCCGACAGGGTTCTACGAGCAGTACTTC. Protein product: CASSPTGFYEQYF. Supplemented by reference TRBV7-9 and TRBJ2-7, the full variable domain reads DTGVSQNPRHKITKRGQNVTFRCDPISEHNRLYWYRQTLGQGPEFLTYFQNEAQLEKSRLLSDRFSAERPKGSFSTLEIQRTEQGDSAMYLCASSPTGFYEQYFGPGTRLTVT.

V and J are TRBV27 and TRBJ2-7, with D possibly matching TRBD1 (6 bases). The germline V gene has CDR1 MNHEY and CDR2 SMNVEV (reference sequence). V dropped 4 bases and J dropped 5 bases, with 9 bases sitting between them. This CDR3 comprises 12 residues. The CDR3 sequence is CASSSQGNEQYF. As DNA, the CDR3 is TGTGCCAGCAGTTCACAGGGTAACGAGCAGTACTTC.